This T cell receptor beta chain was recovered during a study of blood T cell repertoires in COVID-19. Whole-study context: Donors in the United States, Italy and Spain gave samples during acute or convalescent COVID-19. Sample material is recorded as cDNA or gDNA derived from T cells, B-cell-depleted T cells, or PBMCs.

Per the original data handling: Quantification of nucleated cells was approximated via reference gene primer amplification. Profiled with immunoSEQ multiplex PCR; TCRdb holds only in-frame clones, not every one. The V and J calls and clone size were taken over from that table, and D and trimming were inferred from the DNA. The sample contains 200,000 to 250,000 clones, around 83% of which appear only once. The CDR3 has 13 residues. Looked up from germline, CDR1 is SGHRS and CDR2 is YFSETQ. V lost 4 bases, J lost 4 bases, and 1 base stayed unmatched. Points on this clone: Other DNA sequences within the sample encode an identical CDR3.

The rearrangement joins TRBV5-1 to TRBJ1-1; 10 nucleotides agree with TRBD1. What was sequenced was peripheral blood. The sequence derives from a woman younger than 35 with acute or convalescent COVID-19. CDR3 protein: CASSRTGGTEAFF. The CDR3 DNA reads as TGCGCCAGCAGCCGGACAGGGGGCACTGAAGCTTTCTTT.